This passage covers 22 T cell receptor beta chains from one sample sequenced in a study of blood T cell repertoires in COVID-19. Clones were sequenced by immunoSEQ multiplex PCR, and TCRdb holds only the in-frame ones, with some missing. The table records under 150,000 clones, roughly 85% of them present only once. The sample consisted of peripheral blood. The receptors originated from a woman between 55 and 75 years old with COVID-19, enrolled during active disease.

The chain recombines TRBV21-1 with TRBJ2-7; the table gives TRBD1 as D, unverified against the DNA. TRBV21-1 is shown as a pseudogene. This CDR3 spans 16 amino acids. The CDR3 sequence: CASSTNTGDTPYEQYF. In DNA form, the CDR3 reads TGTGCCAGCAGCACAAACACAGGGGATACCCCCTACGAGCAGTACTTC.

This clone was observed a single time. V is TRBV4-2 and J is TRBJ2-7; 14 bases are shared with TRBD2. Germline lookup yields CDR1 LGHNA and CDR2 YNFKEQ. Trimming cost V 2 bases and J 3 bases; bases outside gene matches: 12. The CDR3 covers 19 residues. The CDR3, as DNA: TGTGCCAGCAGCCAAAGAGTCCCGGGACTAGCGGGGGTAAGCTACGAGCAGTACTTC. It specifies CASSQRVPGLAGVSYEQYF.

In its sample, this clone was seen a few times. The chain links TRBV6-6 to TRBJ2-5; D possibly corresponds to TRBD2 (6 bases). V lost 0 bases and J lost 1, with 12 bases in between. Per germline, CDR1 MNHNY and CDR2 SVGAGI (reference sequence). The CDR3 is 16 amino acids. CDR3 region: CASSYSGGVIQETQYF. In nucleotides, the CDR3 is TGTGCCAGCAGTTACTCGGGCGGGGTTATCCAAGAGACCCAGTACTTC.

The chain employs TRBV19 and TRBJ2-1; 15 nucleotides line up with TRBD2. The CDR3 is made up of 17 amino acids. The ends lost 7 bases at V and 8 bases at J; junction bases unmatched: 12. In germline, CDR1 is LNHDA, CDR2 SQIVND (reference sequence). CDR3 sequence: CASIRRPGLAGGHEQFF. For the CDR3, the DNA is TGTGCCAGTATTAGACGACCGGGACTAGCGGGGGGCCATGAGCAGTTCTTC.

The rearrangement joins TRBV4-3 to TRBJ2-1, with 7 bases matching TRBD2. Germline V gives CDR1 LGHNA, CDR2 YSLEER. This CDR3 contains 17 residues. The trim removed 4 bases at V and 2 bases at J, leaving 11 bases unmatched. The CDR3 nucleotides are TGCGCCAGCAGCCTTGTCACTAGCGAGGGACCCTACAATGAGCAGTTCTTC. Its protein is CASSLVTSEGPYNEQFF.

The V gene is TRBV9, the J gene TRBJ2-5, with TRBD2 matching over 7 bases. Germline V CDR1 and CDR2: SGDLS, YYNGEE. The CDR3 sequence is 15 residues long. V lost 6 bases, J lost 1 base, and 9 bases stayed unmatched. The CDR3 DNA follows: TGTGCCAGCAATAGGGGAGCGGGATTCCAAGAGACCCAGTACTTC. Its protein product is CASNRGAGFQETQYF.

Only one count was recorded for this clone. The chain carries TRBV5-1 and TRBJ2-7; 8 bases line up with TRBD1. This CDR3 has 16 residues. J was trimmed by 1 base and V by 4 bases; bases with no gene match: 10. Germline CDR1 and CDR2: SGHRS and YFSETQ. The CDR3, as DNA: TGCGCCAGCAGCGTACTAGGGACAGGCCAATCCTACGAGCAGTACTTC. This gives the protein CASSVLGTGQSYEQYF.

The CDR3 region is CASSGQGTAPLHF. In DNA form, the CDR3 reads TGTGCCAGCTCCGGACAGGGCACGGCACCCCTCCACTTT. This chain links TRBV7-6 with TRBJ1-6; 8 bases map to TRBD1. V lost 8 bases and J lost 11; bases outside the gene matches: 8. From germline, CDR1 is SGHVS and CDR2 FNYEAQ. The CDR3 sequence is 13 residues long.

This CDR3 is CASSQVPGPGELFF. The CDR3 nucleotides are TGTGCCAGCAGCCAAGTCCCAGGGCCCGGGGAGCTGTTTTTT. The V and J genes are TRBV16 and TRBJ2-2, with D tentatively TRBD1 (5 bases). CDR3 length: 14 residues. Trimming pared 2 bases from V and 6 bases from J, leaving 10 bases between. Looked up from germline, CDR1 is KGHSY and CDR2 is FQNENV.

The rearrangement joins TRBV5-5 to TRBJ2-7; 9 bases are a match to TRBD1. The germline CDR1 and CDR2 sequences are SGHKS and YYEKEE (reference sequence). V gave up 5 bases and J gave up 2 bases; unmatched junction bases: 11. The CDR3 length is 16 residues. As DNA, the CDR3 is TGTGCCAGCAGAGGAAGGCCAGGGACAGGGCCCTACGAGCAGTACTTC. It yields the protein CASRGRPGTGPYEQYF.

The V and J genes are TRBV9 and TRBJ2-3; D is undetermined. Trimming cost V 3 bases and J 3 bases, with 11 bases left between them. The CDR3 extends over 14 amino acids. Germline CDR1 is SGDLS and CDR2 is YYNGEE. The CDR3 reads CASSDNPRTDTQYF. CDR3 nucleotides: TGTGCCAGCAGCGACAACCCTAGAACAGATACGCAGTATTTT.

This chain uses TRBV27 with TRBJ2-3; 8 nucleotides match TRBD2. J lost 2 bases, V lost 5 bases, and 3 bases had no gene match. Germline CDR1 reads MNHEY; CDR2 reads SMNVEV (reference sequence). The CDR3 consists of 14 residues. The CDR3 loop is CASSPTSVTDTQYF. CDR3 sequence (DNA): TGTGCCAGCAGTCCGACTAGCGTCACAGATACGCAGTATTTT.

The gene calls are TRBV9 and TRBJ2-1; a weak D match, TRBD2 (6 bases). Trimming removed 4 bases from V and 2 bases from J, with 13 bases in between. Germline assignment: CDR1 SGDLS and CDR2 YYNGEE. The CDR3 has 15 residues. CDR3 bases: TGTGCCAGCAGCCGCGGGGCCCAGCCCTACAATGAGCAGTTCTTC. It is translated as CASSRGAQPYNEQFF.

CDR3 amino acids: CASSLDAGAGNTIYF. As DNA, the CDR3 is TGTGCCAGCAGCTTAGATGCAGGGGCTGGAAACACCATATATTTT. The chain employs TRBV7-9 and TRBJ1-3; perhaps TRBD1 as D (6 bases). V was pared by 1 base and J by 2 bases, with 9 bases between. Germline CDR1 and CDR2: SEHNR and FQNEAQ (reference sequence). This CDR3 has 15 amino acids.

The chain links TRBV2 to TRBJ2-5; D gene uncertain. The V gene's germline CDR1 is SNHLY and CDR2 FYNNEI. CDR3 length: 12 amino acids. V lost 5 bases, J lost 5 bases, and 9 bases lay in between. Here the CDR3 DNA reads TGTGCCAGCAGTATTAATCGGGAGACCCAGTACTTC. It encodes CASSINRETQYF.

This chain connects TRBV27 to TRBJ1-1; 8 bases map to TRBD1. This CDR3 contains 16 residues. V trimming: 3 bases; J trimming: 1 base; junction bases outside the gene matches: 7. Germline assignment: CDR1 MNHEY and CDR2 SMNVEV (reference sequence). In DNA form, the CDR3 reads TGTGCCAGCAGTTTGACAGGGGAGGTTTGGAACACTGAAGCTTTCTTT. Amino acid sequence: CASSLTGEVWNTEAFF.

This clone was observed a single time. This sequence joins TRBV4-1 and TRBJ1-2; 9 bases align to TRBD1. The CDR3 is 16 amino acids. V lost 0 bases and J lost 4; bases outside the gene matches: 6. The germline gives CDR1 MGHRA, CDR2 YSYEKL. The DNA of the CDR3 is TGCGCCAGCAGCCAAGACGGACAGGGGCGCTCCTATGGCTACACCTTC. Its translation: CASSQDGQGRSYGYTF.

This clone appeared a few times. This rearrangement joins TRBV7-8 to TRBJ1-3, with TRBD1 matching over 7 bases. J lost 2 bases, V lost 6 bases, and 7 bases had no gene match. Germline V gene lookup returns CDR1 SGHVS and CDR2 FQNEAQ. The length of the CDR3 is 15 residues. The CDR3 region is CASRSTGEAGNTIYF. CDR3 sequence (DNA): TGTGCCAGCAGATCAACAGGGGAAGCTGGAAACACCATATATTTT.

The chain recombines TRBV3-1 (or the pseudogene TRBV3-2) with TRBJ2-3, with D maybe TRBD2 (6 bases). CDR1 LGHDT and CDR2 YNNKEL come from the germline V gene (reference sequence). This CDR3 is 15 amino acids long. Trimming took 0 bases from V and 3 from J, leaving 10 bases between them. The CDR3 region has the DNA TGTGCCAGCAGCCAAGATCTGACTAGAACAGATACGCAGTATTTT. As protein: CASSQDLTRTDTQYF.

DNA for the CDR3: TGTGCCAGCAGTTACAACACGGGACAGTTTAATGAAAAACTGTTTTTT. Its translation: CASSYNTGQFNEKLFF. V gene TRBV6-5 combines with J gene TRBJ1-4, with 7 bases that match TRBD1. The ends lost 2 bases at V and 4 bases at J; junction bases unmatched: 7. Germline V gene data show CDR1 as MNHEY and CDR2 as SVGAGI. This CDR3 is 16 amino acids long.

This chain joins TRBV18 and TRBJ2-5; D perhaps matches TRBD2 (5 bases). Per germline, CDR1 KGHSH and CDR2 LQKENI. The CDR3 has 15 residues. V dropped 0 bases and J dropped 4 bases, with 12 bases sitting between them. DNA of the CDR3: TGTGCCAGCTCACCACCGACTAACGGCTTAGAGACCCAGTACTTC. Its protein product is CASSPPTNGLETQYF.

V usage is TRBV5-1 and J usage is TRBJ1-4; tentatively, D is TRBD1 (6 bases). Germline CDR1 and CDR2: SGHRS and YFSETQ. The length of the CDR3 is 15 residues. V was clipped by 4 bases and J by 4 bases, with 14 bases between them. CDR3 nucleotides: TGCGCCAGCAGCAGACAGGAGGCGGGTAATGAAAAACTGTTTTTT. Translation gives CASSRQEAGNEKLFF.